This T cell receptor beta chain was observed in a study of blood T cells in healthy people across ages. Study-wide results and caveats: Age advanced and TCR beta diversity per million T cells fell, roughly linearly.

The length of the CDR3 is 15 residues. The V gene's germline CDR1 is MGHRA and CDR2 YSYEKL. This clonotype was seen a few times. Its antigen is not identified. The junction shows a germline mismatch at one end, possibly a read error. For the second PCR, which ran for about 7 to 11 cycles, a sample-barcoded 5' primer and a J-beta primer mix were used. Using its own MiXCR run on the 5' RACE reads, TCRdb lists one record per CDR3 protein. Altogether 1.5 million to 2 million distinct CDR3 sequences are present, about 39% being singletons, with the ten largest covering 20% to 25%. The sequenced material came from blood. The TCR sequence derives from a human donor in good health. V gene TRBV4-1 combines with J gene TRBJ2-7, with 7 bases matching TRBD2. The CDR3 DNA reads TGCGCCAGCAGCCAAGGCGGGCGGCGGGAGTACGAGCAGGACTTC. This gives the protein CASSQGGRREYEQDF.